The clone carrying this TCR beta chain was observed at least ten times. Antigen unknown. With 1 base clipped from V and 6 bases from J, the junction kept 8 bases outside the gene matches. CDR1 is LGHDT and CDR2 is YNNKEL in the germline V gene (reference sequence). The CDR3 consists of 16 residues. This specimen belongs to a study of T cells in Graves' hyperthyroidism and ophthalmopathy. Findings and caveats of the study: Expanded thyroid clonotypes (above 0.001) were mostly also found in blood.

The source material, RNA transcripts, was used to amplify TCR beta CDR3 regions. During a first-round RT-PCR of the TCR CDR3, the HTBI primer set was used. MiXCR, applied by TCRdb to the multiplex PCR reads, yields one record per CDR3 protein. The sample gives fewer than 300,000 distinct CDR3 sequences, about 16% of which show up once; roughly 31% is in the top ten. The receptor comes from a woman between 45 and 65 years old with Graves' hyperthyroidism that later progressed to Graves' ophthalmopathy. The rearrangement links TRBV3-1 to TRBJ2-7; 11 bases match TRBD2. Specimen: blood. This chain's CDR3 is CASSQGRTSGYSEQYF. As DNA, the CDR3 is TGTGCCAGCAGCCAAGGAAGGACTAGCGGGTATAGCGAGCAGTACTTC.